The following is a T cell receptor (beta chain) sequence with its context. The germline gives CDR1 MDHEN, CDR2 SYDVKM. The CDR3 covers 17 residues. V lost 1 base and J 4 bases, leaving 17 bases between the germline ends. The data stem from a study of technical replicates of blood from a few donors. The data were produced by immunoSEQ multiplex PCR, yet TCRdb's version contains in-frame clones alone and is incomplete. This table holds roughly 92,000 clones, 85% to 95% found once. Sequencing was done on a sample of T cells isolated from PBMCs. The sequence was collected from a human donor in good health. This chain links TRBV28 with TRBJ1-3; D unresolved. As DNA, the CDR3 is TGTGCCAGCAGTTTATTTCCCGGAAAAGGAGGGGGAAACACCATATATTTT. This gives the protein CASSLFPGKGGGNTIYF.